A selection of T cell receptor beta chains follows, all from one sample in a study of CD8 T cells in Susac syndrome. From the immunoSEQ multiplex PCR reads, TCRdb called clonotypes with MiXCR, one entry per CDR3 protein. The profile covers about 200,000 distinct CDR3 sequences, with 85% to 95% appearing a single time and 0.1% taken by the ten largest. Sequenced: CD4+ T cells from PBMCs. These receptors were collected from a human donor in good health. CDR3s include the opening cysteine and the closing phenylalanine or tryptophan. Each record gives: CDR3 length, clone size, V gene, D gene, J gene, CDR3 DNA, CDR3 protein. A D gene is named only where the DNA matches it firmly. Size values are once, few and many counts, or a class for expanded clones, and some rows have none.

length: 16; size: once; V: TRBV25-1; D: TRBD1; J: TRBJ2-5; DNA: TGTGCCAGCAGTTACGGACAGGGAGGCGAGTGGGAGACCCAGTACTTC; CDR3: CASSYGQGGEWETQYF
length: 12; size: once; V: TRBV27; D: NA; J: TRBJ2-7; DNA: TGTGCCAGCAGCCCATCCTGGGCCGGGCAGTACTTC; CDR3: CASSPSWAGQYF
length: 14; size: NA; V: TRBV9; D: NA; J: TRBJ1-1; DNA: TGTGCCAGCAGCGTAGCAGGTGCGGACACTGAAGCTTTCTTT; CDR3: CASSVAGADTEAFF
length: 15; size: NA; V: TRBV27; D: NA; J: TRBJ2-5; DNA: TGTGCCAGCAGTCCCTACTGGGGGCAGGGGGAGACCCAGTACTTC; CDR3: CASSPYWGQGETQYF
length: 18; size: NA; V: TRBV4-1; D: TRBD1; J: TRBJ1-5; DNA: TGCGCCAGCAGCCAGACCCGGGACAGCTCGCATAGCAATCAGCCCCAGCATTTT; CDR3: CASSQTRDSSHSNQPQHF
length: 8; size: NA; V: TRBV11-3; D: NA; J: TRBJ2-5; DNA: TGTGCCACCCCTCCCCAGTACTTC; CDR3: CATPPQYF
length: 13; size: NA; V: TRBV5-4; D: NA; J: TRBJ1-5; DNA: TGTGCCAGCAGCCGAGGCGAGAATCAGCCCCAGCATTTT; CDR3: CASSRGENQPQHF
length: 13; size: NA; V: TRBV15; D: NA; J: TRBJ1-2; DNA: TGTGCCACCAGATTTGGAGCTAACTATGGCTACACCTTC; CDR3: CATRFGANYGYTF
length: 15; size: NA; V: TRBV12-3/TRBV12-4; D: TRBD2; J: TRBJ2-1; DNA: TGTGCCACGCAAAGCTCTAGCGGGGGGAGGGGTGAGCAGTTCTTC; CDR3: CATQSSSGGRGEQFF
length: 15; size: NA; V: TRBV2; D: TRBD1; J: TRBJ2-7; DNA: TGTGCCAGCAGTGATCTGGCAGGGGGCACCTCCGAGCAGTACTTC; CDR3: CASSDLAGGTSEQYF
length: 15; size: NA; V: TRBV7-9; D: NA; J: TRBJ2-1; DNA: TGTGCCAGCAGCTTAACAGCTCAGGGCGGAGCTGAGCAGTTCTTC; CDR3: CASSLTAQGGAEQFF
length: 15; size: NA; V: TRBV3-1; D: NA; J: TRBJ2-1; DNA: TGTGCCAGCAGGCGGGCGGGACTCGACTTGGATGAGCAGTTCTTC; CDR3: CASRRAGLDLDEQFF
length: 13; size: once; V: TRBV19; D: NA; J: TRBJ1-5; DNA: TGTGCCAGTAGTCCCCAGGGTGGTCAGCCCCAGCATTTT; CDR3: CASSPQGGQPQHF
length: 15; size: NA; V: TRBV11-2; D: TRBD1; J: TRBJ1-4; DNA: TGTGCCAGCAGCGGCCAGGGACAGTCGAAGGCGGATCGCCTTTTT; CDR3: CASSGQGQSKADRLF
length: 15; size: NA; V: TRBV29-1; D: TRBD1; J: TRBJ1-1; DNA: TGCAGCGTTGAAGACCCGACAGGGGCGCCTGCCGTGGCTTTCTTT; CDR3: CSVEDPTGAPAVAFF
length: 15; size: NA; V: TRBV11-2; D: NA; J: TRBJ2-5; DNA: TGTGCCAGCAGCGCATACAGGGCCCGAGGGGAGACCCAGTACTTC; CDR3: CASSAYRARGETQYF
length: 16; size: NA; V: TRBV2; D: TRBD1; J: TRBJ1-1; DNA: TGTGCCAGCAGTGAAGCCATTACCACAGGGGACACTGAAGCTTTCTTT; CDR3: CASSEAITTGDTEAFF
length: 16; size: NA; V: TRBV12-3/TRBV12-4; D: NA; J: TRBJ2-1; DNA: NA; CDR3: CASILGGRGVENEQFF